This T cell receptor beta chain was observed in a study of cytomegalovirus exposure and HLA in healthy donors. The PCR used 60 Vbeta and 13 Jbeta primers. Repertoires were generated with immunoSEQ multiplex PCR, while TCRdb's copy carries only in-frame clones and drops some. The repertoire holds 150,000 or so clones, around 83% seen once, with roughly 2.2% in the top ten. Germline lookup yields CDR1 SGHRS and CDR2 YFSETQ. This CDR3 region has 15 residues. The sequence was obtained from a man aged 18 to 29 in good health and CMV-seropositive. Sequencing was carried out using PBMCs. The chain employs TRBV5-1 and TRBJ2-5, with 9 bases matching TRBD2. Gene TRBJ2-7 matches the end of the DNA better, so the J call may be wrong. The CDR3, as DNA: TGCGCCAGCAGTCGCGGGAGGGGAGAGGGCTACGAGCAGTACTTC. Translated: CASSRGRGEGYEQYF.